The 26 T cell receptor beta chains listed next were all sequenced from one sample in a study of OX40 agonist ivuxolimab in advanced cancers. TCRdb's table, derived via immunoSEQ multiplex PCR, lists solely in-frame clones and lacks some. This table has tens of thousands of clones, roughly 88% appearing once. Source: CD4+ or CD8+ T cells sorted from blood, taken in a trial of the OX40 agonist ivuxolimab. Every receptor here comes from an adult with an advanced solid tumor such as melanoma, head and neck, liver or kidney cancer.

The chain couples TRBV19 to TRBJ1-1, with TRBD1 matching over 12 bases. CDR1 LNHDA and CDR2 SQIVND come from the germline V gene (reference sequence). V shed 6 bases and J 13 bases; nucleotides not matched to a gene: 9. CDR3 length equals 13 residues. CDR3 residues: CASRPGQGARGFF. The CDR3 DNA reads TGTGCCAGTAGGCCGGGACAGGGGGCGCGTGGTTTCTTT. Full variable domain (rest looked up from reference TRBV19 and TRBJ1-1): DGGITQSPKYLFRKEGQNVTLSCEQNLNHDAMYWYRQDPGQGLRLIYYSQIVNDFQKGDIAEGYSVSREKKESFPLTVTSAQKNPTAFYLCASRPGQGARGFFGQGTRLTVV.

The chain employs TRBV9 and TRBJ2-1; 9 nucleotides line up with TRBD1. Germline CDR1 SGDLS, CDR2 YYNGEE. V gave up 3 bases and J gave up 2 bases; unmatched junction bases: 3. The CDR3 consists of 15 residues. The chain's CDR3 is CASSAGQGTYNEQFF. The CDR3 DNA sequence: TGTGCCAGCAGCGCGGGACAGGGAACCTACAATGAGCAGTTCTTC.

V and J are TRBV6-5 and TRBJ2-3; either TRBD1 or TRBD2 may fit D (5 bases each). This CDR3 is 14 amino acids long. Germline CDR1 and CDR2: MNHEY and SVGAGI. The V and J ends lost 1 base and 0 bases respectively, with 5 bases between them. Here the CDR3 reads CASSYWDSTDTQYF. The CDR3 bases are TGTGCCAGCAGTTACTGGGACAGCACAGATACGCAGTATTTT.

The genes are TRBV5-1 and TRBJ2-7; TRBD1 matches at 10 bases. The CDR3 sequence is 16 residues long. Germline V gene sequence: CDR1 SGHRS, CDR2 YFSETQ. The trim removed 3 bases at V and 2 bases at J, leaving 8 bases unmatched. The CDR3 spells CASSSLTGGSPYEQYF. The CDR3 DNA sequence: TGCGCCAGCAGCTCGCTGACAGGGGGCTCCCCCTACGAGCAGTACTTC.

The CDR3 region is CASRRKTGGGLPLHF. CDR3 DNA: TGTGCCAGCAGACGAAAAACAGGGGGCGGACTACCCCTCCACTTT. The genes are TRBV6-5 and TRBJ1-6; 9 bases align to TRBD1. Germline loops: CDR1 MNHEY, CDR2 SVGAGI. This CDR3 has 15 amino acids. The V and J ends lost 6 bases and 12 bases, in that order; junction bases with no gene match: 12.

V and J are TRBV7-9 and TRBJ1-1; tentatively, D is TRBD1 (5 bases). Germline CDR1 is SEHNR and CDR2 is FQNEAQ (reference sequence). CDR3 length: 17 residues. V was trimmed by 2 bases and J by 1 base, leaving 17 bases between them. CDR3 coding DNA: TGTGCCAGCAGCTTAAGCTTTTTGTCAGGGAGGAACACTGAAGCTTTCTTT. It is translated as CASSLSFLSGRNTEAFF. Full variable domain (rest looked up from reference TRBV7-9 and TRBJ1-1): DTGVSQNPRHKITKRGQNVTFRCDPISEHNRLYWYRQTLGQGPEFLTYFQNEAQLEKSRLLSDRFSAERPKGSFSTLEIQRTEQGDSAMYLCASSLSFLSGRNTEAFFGQGTRLTVV.

The J gene is TRBJ2-3, the V gene TRBV5-5; 15 nucleotides line up with TRBD2. The CDR3 has 16 amino acids. V lost 3 bases and J lost 8; bases outside the gene matches: 7. From germline, CDR1 is SGHKS and CDR2 YYEKEE (reference sequence). As DNA, the CDR3 is TGTGCCAGCAGCTGGGGACTAGCGGGGGGCACGGGTACGCAGTATTTT. Protein sequence: CASSWGLAGGTGTQYF. Full variable domain (rest looked up from reference TRBV5-5 and TRBJ2-3): DAGVTQSPTHLIKTRGQQVTLRCSPISGHKSVSWYQQVLGQGPQFIFQYYEKEERGRGNFPDRFSARQFPNYSSELNVNALLLGDSALYLCASSWGLAGGTGTQYFGPGTRLTVL.

Concerning this clone: The sample carries other DNA sequences with the same CDR3. J is TRBJ2-2 and V is TRBV18, with 7 bases fitting TRBD2. The CDR3 spans 19 residues. Germline CDR1 and CDR2: KGHSH and LQKENI. The trim removed 5 bases at V and 1 base at J, leaving 16 bases unmatched. The CDR3 nucleotides are TGTGCCAGCTCAGGTCGGGTCCCTGAGGCTAGCGGGAACACCGGGGAGCTGTTTTTT. Its translation: CASSGRVPEASGNTGELFF.

This chain joins TRBV5-6 and TRBJ1-4; D gene unclear. The ends were cut back, 4 bases at V and 2 bases at J, with 12 bases in the middle. This CDR3 region has 15 residues. CDR1 and CDR2 (germline): SGHDT, YYEEEE. CDR3 in DNA: TGTGCCAGCAGCCTCCCTGGGAGGACTAATGAAAAACTGTTTTTT. Protein: CASSLPGRTNEKLFF.

As for this clone: The sample has other DNA sequences that encode this CDR3 too. This chain joins TRBV27 and TRBJ2-7; possible D gene TRBD2, 5 bases. The ends were cut back, 9 bases at V and 2 bases at J, with 20 bases in the middle. The germline gives CDR1 MNHEY, CDR2 SMNVEV (reference sequence). CDR3 length: 15 amino acids. The CDR3 spells CASTTRARGTYEQYF. The CDR3, as DNA: TGTGCCAGTACGACCCGGGCCCGGGGAACCTACGAGCAGTACTTC.

This rearrangement joins TRBV11-3 to TRBJ1-3; D gene ambiguous. CDR1 is SGHNT and CDR2 is YENEEA in the germline V gene. This CDR3 contains 15 residues. V dropped 4 bases and J dropped 2 bases, with 12 bases sitting between them. The CDR3 region is CASSSSGRPGNTIYF. CDR3 nucleotide sequence: TGTGCCAGCAGCTCCTCAGGTCGTCCTGGAAACACCATATATTTT.

V and J are TRBV5-8 and TRBJ1-1; no clear D. CDR3 length: 17 residues. Germline CDR1 SGHTS, CDR2 YDEGEE. V shed 0 bases and J shed 5 bases, with 20 bases lying between them. The CDR3 region has the DNA TGTGCCAGCAGCTTGGAAGTCTCTTCAGACTTGAGGACTGAAGCTTTCTTT. Encoded protein: CASSLEVSSDLRTEAFF.

The J gene is TRBJ2-5, the V gene TRBV28; weak D call: TRBD1 (6 bases). V shed 3 bases and J shed 1 base, with 9 bases lying between them. The CDR3 length is 14 residues. The germline CDR1 and CDR2 sequences are MDHEN and SYDVKM. The chain's CDR3 is CASSFDRSQETQYF. The CDR3 bases are TGTGCCAGCAGTTTTGACAGGAGCCAAGAGACCCAGTACTTC.

In this sample, this clone turned up once. This chain uses TRBV7-9 with TRBJ1-1; tentatively, D is TRBD1 (6 bases). The CDR3 runs to 14 residues. Germline loops: CDR1 SEHNR, CDR2 FQNEAQ (reference sequence). Trimming pared 4 bases from V and 6 bases from J, leaving 15 bases between. The CDR3 DNA is TGTGCCAGCAGCTCCCGGCCCGGGGGGCCTGAAGCTTTCTTT. This sequence encodes CASSSRPGGPEAFF.

The rearrangement links TRBV5-5 to TRBJ1-1; no clear D. CDR3 size: 14 residues. Germline V gene sequence: CDR1 SGHKS, CDR2 YYEKEE (reference sequence). V shed 0 bases and J shed 2 bases, with 8 bases lying between them. The CDR3: CASSLGALNTEAFF. In nucleotides, the CDR3 is TGTGCCAGCAGCTTGGGGGCCCTAAACACTGAAGCTTTCTTT.

This sequence joins TRBV5-1 and TRBJ1-1; D unclear. There are 15 residues in the CDR3. Trimming cost V 0 bases and J 6 bases, with 15 bases left between them. In germline, CDR1 is SGHRS, CDR2 YFSETQ. CDR3 region: CASSLDLLQVAEAFF. In DNA form, the CDR3 reads TGCGCCAGCAGCTTGGATCTCCTCCAAGTGGCTGAAGCTTTCTTT.

This rearrangement joins TRBV7-9 to TRBJ2-5; 9 positions agree with TRBD2. J was trimmed by 5 bases and V by 1 base; bases with no gene match: 11. CDR3 length equals 17 residues. The V gene's germline CDR1 is SEHNR and CDR2 FQNEAQ (reference sequence). CDR3 loop: CASSLVVGGRAGETQYF. The CDR3 nucleotides are TGTGCCAGCAGCTTAGTTGTCGGCGGGAGGGCCGGGGAGACCCAGTACTTC.

The V gene is TRBV5-6, the J gene TRBJ2-1; 9 nucleotides match TRBD1. V was clipped by 5 bases and J by 6 bases; unmatched bases: 9. The CDR3 has 15 amino acids. From germline, CDR1 is SGHDT and CDR2 YYEEEE. The CDR3 bases are TGTGCCAGCAGTACCGGGACAGGGTCATTCAATGAGCAGTTCTTC. This translates into CASSTGTGSFNEQFF.

This rearrangement joins TRBV29-1 to TRBJ1-2; no definite D call. Looked up from germline, CDR1 is SQVTM and CDR2 is ANQGSEA. The CDR3 length is 11 residues. This CDR3 is CSLGRVDGYTF. The CDR3 coding sequence is TGCAGTCTGGGGAGGGTGGATGGCTACACCTTC.

The gene calls are TRBV19 and TRBJ2-5; 8 nucleotides align to TRBD1. The trim removed 4 bases at V and 2 bases at J, leaving 3 bases unmatched. Germline-derived CDR1 and CDR2 are LNHDA and SQIVND (reference sequence). The CDR3 sequence is 14 residues long. DNA of the CDR3: TGTGCCAGTAGTAGTTGGGACAGGCAAGAGACCCAGTACTTC. It translates to CASSSWDRQETQYF.

Worth noting for this clone: The same CDR3 also results from other DNA sequences found in this sample. The chain has TRBV13 and TRBJ1-1; D possibly corresponds to TRBD1 (6 bases). The CDR3 covers 13 residues. The V gene's germline CDR1 is PRHDT and CDR2 FYEKMQ (reference sequence). V lost 5 bases, J lost 0 bases, and 7 bases lay in between. The CDR3 reads CASSRTVNTEAFF. CDR3 bases: TGTGCCAGCAGCCGGACAGTGAACACTGAAGCTTTCTTT.

This clone was seen once. V usage is TRBV28 and J usage is TRBJ2-7; 9 nucleotides match TRBD2. V trimming: 7 bases; J trimming: 7 bases; junction bases outside the gene matches: 11. This CDR3 is built from 14 residues. CDR1 and CDR2 (germline): MDHEN, SYDVKM. Here the CDR3 reads CASTLSGSRNEQYF. CDR3 coding DNA: TGTGCCAGCACTCTTAGCGGGAGCCGAAATGAGCAGTACTTC. Combining the CDR3 with reference TRBV28 and TRBJ2-7 gives the whole variable domain DVKVTQSSRYLVKRTGEKVFLECVQDMDHENMFWYRQDPGLGLRLIYFSYDVKMKEKGDIPEGYSVSREKKERFSLILESASTNQTSMYLCASTLSGSRNEQYFGPGTRLTVT.

V gene TRBV18 combines with J gene TRBJ2-5, with D perhaps matching TRBD1 (6 bases). Trimming pared 4 bases from V and 4 bases from J, leaving 7 bases between. This CDR3 region has 12 residues. Germline lookup yields CDR1 KGHSH and CDR2 LQKENI. The CDR3 region has the DNA TGTGCCAGCTCACTGGGGGCAGAGACCCAGTACTTC. Its translation is CASSLGAETQYF. The whole variable domain, filled in from reference TRBV18 and TRBJ2-5, reads NAGVMQNPRHLVRRRGQEARLRCSPMKGHSHVYWYRQLPEEGLKFMVYLQKENIIDESGMPKERFSAEFPKEGPSILRIQQVVRGDSAAYFCASSLGAETQYFGPGTRLLVL.

This clone was found a few times. Other DNA sequences of this sample code for an identical CDR3. V is TRBV7-9 and J is TRBJ2-3; tentatively, D is TRBD2 (6 bases). Trimming removed 4 bases at V and 1 base at J, with 12 bases between. The CDR3 totals 15 residues. Germline CDR1 SEHNR, CDR2 FQNEAQ (reference sequence). CDR3 residues: CASSSGGVGTDTQYF. In nucleotides, the CDR3 is TGTGCCAGCAGCTCCGGCGGGGTGGGCACAGATACGCAGTATTTT. Looking up the rest from reference TRBV7-9 and TRBJ2-3 gives the full variable domain: DTGVSQNPRHKITKRGQNVTFRCDPISEHNRLYWYRQTLGQGPEFLTYFQNEAQLEKSRLLSDRFSAERPKGSFSTLEIQRTEQGDSAMYLCASSSGGVGTDTQYFGPGTRLTVL.

The chain has TRBV2 and TRBJ2-5, with 14 bases identical to TRBD2. CDR1 is SNHLY and CDR2 is FYNNEI in the germline V gene. Trimming removed 9 bases from V and 4 bases from J; junction bases left unmatched: 10. This CDR3 region has 16 residues. CDR3 coding DNA: TGTGCCAGTAGAGTGGCGGGACTAGCGGGGGTAGAGACCCAGTACTTC. This sequence encodes CASRVAGLAGVETQYF.

This chain joins TRBV29-1 and TRBJ1-2; a weak D match, TRBD1 (5 bases). Germline-derived CDR1 and CDR2 are SQVTM and ANQGSEA. The length of the CDR3 is 16 residues. V lost 6 bases to trimming and J lost 0 bases, with 20 bases between them. CDR3 DNA: TGCAGCGTCAACCCAAGGGGATTTTCCTCTAACTATGGCTACACCTTC. Translation: CSVNPRGFSSNYGYTF.